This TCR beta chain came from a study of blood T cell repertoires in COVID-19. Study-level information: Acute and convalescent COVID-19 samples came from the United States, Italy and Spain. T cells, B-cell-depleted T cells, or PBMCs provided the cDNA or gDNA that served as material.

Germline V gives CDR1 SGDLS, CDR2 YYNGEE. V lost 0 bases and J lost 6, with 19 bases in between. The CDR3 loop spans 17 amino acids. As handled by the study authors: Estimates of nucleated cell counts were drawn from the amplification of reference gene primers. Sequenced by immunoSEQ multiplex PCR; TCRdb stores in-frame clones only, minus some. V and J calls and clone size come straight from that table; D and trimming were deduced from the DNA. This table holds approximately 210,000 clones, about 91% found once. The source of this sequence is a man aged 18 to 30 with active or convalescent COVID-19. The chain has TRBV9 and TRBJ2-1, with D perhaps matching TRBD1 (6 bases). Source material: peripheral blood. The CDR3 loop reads CASSVEGVGLELNEQFF. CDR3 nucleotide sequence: TGTGCCAGCAGCGTAGAGGGGGTAGGGCTAGAGCTCAATGAGCAGTTCTTC.